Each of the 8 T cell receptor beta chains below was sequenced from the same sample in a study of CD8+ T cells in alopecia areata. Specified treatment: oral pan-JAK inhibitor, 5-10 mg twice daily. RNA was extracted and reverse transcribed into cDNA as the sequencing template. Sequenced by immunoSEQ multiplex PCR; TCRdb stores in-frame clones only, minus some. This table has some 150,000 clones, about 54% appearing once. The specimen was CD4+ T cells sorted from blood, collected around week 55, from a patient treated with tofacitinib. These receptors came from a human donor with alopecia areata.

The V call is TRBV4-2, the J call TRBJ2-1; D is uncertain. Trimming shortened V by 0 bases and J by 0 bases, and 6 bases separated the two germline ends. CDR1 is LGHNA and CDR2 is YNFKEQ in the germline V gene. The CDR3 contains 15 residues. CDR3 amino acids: CASSQESSSYNEQFF. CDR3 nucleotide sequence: TGTGCCAGCAGCCAAGAGTCGAGCTCCTACAATGAGCAGTTCTTC.

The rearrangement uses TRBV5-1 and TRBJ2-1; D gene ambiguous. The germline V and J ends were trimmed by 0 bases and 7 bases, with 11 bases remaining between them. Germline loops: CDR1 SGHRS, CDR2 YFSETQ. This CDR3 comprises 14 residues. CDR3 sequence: CASSLVVGWNEQFF. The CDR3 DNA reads TGCGCCAGCAGCTTGGTTGTAGGGTGGAATGAGCAGTTCTTC.

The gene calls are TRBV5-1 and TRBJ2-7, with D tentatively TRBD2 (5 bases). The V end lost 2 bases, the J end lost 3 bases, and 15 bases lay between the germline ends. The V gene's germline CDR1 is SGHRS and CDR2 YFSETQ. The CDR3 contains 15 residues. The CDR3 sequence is CASSFGGSSYYEQYF. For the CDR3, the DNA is TGCGCCAGCAGCTTCGGCGGGTCGTCCTACTACGAGCAGTACTTC.

In DNA form, the CDR3 reads TGTGCCAGCAGGCAGCATTCAGACAGGGCAGGCTACACCTTC. Its translation: CASRQHSDRAGYTF. V usage is TRBV6-5 and J usage is TRBJ1-2; 7 nucleotides line up with TRBD1. The CDR3 contains 14 residues. The germline gives CDR1 MNHEY, CDR2 SVGAGI. V lost 6 bases, J lost 8 bases, and 12 bases stayed unmatched.

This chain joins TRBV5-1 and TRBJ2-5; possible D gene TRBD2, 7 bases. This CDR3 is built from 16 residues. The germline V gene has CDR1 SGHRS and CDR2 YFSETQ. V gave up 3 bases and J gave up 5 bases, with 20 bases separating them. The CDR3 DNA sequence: TGCGCCAGCAGCTCGACACCCGGGGGGCCTCCGGAGACCCAGTACTTC. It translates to CASSSTPGGPPETQYF.

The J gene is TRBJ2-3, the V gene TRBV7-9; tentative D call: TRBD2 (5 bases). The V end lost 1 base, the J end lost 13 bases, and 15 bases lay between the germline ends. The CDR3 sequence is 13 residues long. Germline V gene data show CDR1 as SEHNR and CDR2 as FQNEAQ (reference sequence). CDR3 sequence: CASSLDHRVGEYF. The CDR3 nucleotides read TGTGCCAGCAGCTTAGATCATAGGGTGGGAGAGTATTTT. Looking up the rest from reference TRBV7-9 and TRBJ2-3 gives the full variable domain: DTGVSQNPRHKITKRGQNVTFRCDPISEHNRLYWYRQTLGQGPEFLTYFQNEAQLEKSRLLSDRFSAERPKGSFSTLEIQRTEQGDSAMYLCASSLDHRVGEYFGPGTRLTVL.

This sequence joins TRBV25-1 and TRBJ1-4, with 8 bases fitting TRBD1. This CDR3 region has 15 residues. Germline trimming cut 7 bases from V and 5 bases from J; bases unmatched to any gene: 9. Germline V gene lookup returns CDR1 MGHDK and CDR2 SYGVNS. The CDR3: CASTRTRQGNEKLFF. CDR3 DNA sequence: TGTGCCAGCACCAGAACCCGACAGGGGAATGAAAAACTGTTTTTT.

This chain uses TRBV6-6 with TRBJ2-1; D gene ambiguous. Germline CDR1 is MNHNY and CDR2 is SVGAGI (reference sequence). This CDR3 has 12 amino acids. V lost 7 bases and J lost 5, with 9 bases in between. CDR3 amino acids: CASKYNHNEQFF. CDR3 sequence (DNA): TGTGCCAGCAAGTACAACCACAATGAGCAGTTCTTC.